This TCR beta chain appears in the sequencing data of a study of blood T cell repertoires in COVID-19. Study background: The United States, Italy and Spain provided the acute and convalescent COVID-19 samples.

The sample holds one count of this clone. The CDR3 sequence is 15 residues long. V lost 0 bases, J lost 2 bases, and 4 bases stayed unmatched. The V gene's germline CDR1 is SNHLY and CDR2 FYNNEI. Generated by immunoSEQ multiplex PCR, the TCRdb table keeps only in-frame clones and is missing some. The sample yields roughly 400,000 clones, approximately 91% seen once. This chain links TRBV2 with TRBJ2-7; 7 positions agree with TRBD2. Sequenced input: PBMCs or T cells enriched from blood (not recorded which). This clonotype was obtained from a woman aged 18-30 years who had been exposed to COVID-19. CDR3 DNA sequence: TGTGCCAGCAGTGAAGCCTGGGGGGGGGCCTACGAGCAGTACTTC. Amino acids: CASSEAWGGAYEQYF.